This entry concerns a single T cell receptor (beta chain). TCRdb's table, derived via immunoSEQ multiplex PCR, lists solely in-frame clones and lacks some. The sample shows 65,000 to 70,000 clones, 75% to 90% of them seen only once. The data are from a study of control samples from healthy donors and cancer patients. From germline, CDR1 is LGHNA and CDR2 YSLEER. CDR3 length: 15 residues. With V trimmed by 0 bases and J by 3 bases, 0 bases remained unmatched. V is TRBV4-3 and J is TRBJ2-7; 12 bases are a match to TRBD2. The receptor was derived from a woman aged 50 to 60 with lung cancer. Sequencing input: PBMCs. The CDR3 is CASSQETSGGYEQYF. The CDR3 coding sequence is TGCGCCAGCAGCCAAGAGACTAGCGGGGGCTACGAGCAGTACTTC.